Listed below are T cell receptor beta chains from one sample, sequenced in a study of beta chain features in type 1 diabetes. The repertoire was sequenced with immunoSEQ multiplex PCR; TCRdb's copy has only in-frame clones and lacks some. The table shows roughly 180,000 clones, with 7.8% occurring only once. The sample consisted of central memory CD4+ T cells from blood. These receptors all come from a woman aged 40 to 50 with type 1 diabetes. The CDR3 runs from the conserved cysteine through the conserved F or W. The D gene is left open where the match is weak. Clone size is shown for a subset of rows, as once, few, many or a class of expanded clone.

. | TRBJ2-7 | . | TRBV5-6 | CASSLRGGYEQYF | TGTGCCAGCAGCTTAAGGGGGGGGTACGAGCAGTACTTC
. | TRBJ1-1 | . | TRBV30 | CAWTRDIDTEAFF | TGTGCCTGGACCCGGGACATCGACACTGAAGCTTTCTTT
. | TRBJ1-1 | . | TRBV5-6 | CASSDILRGGRYTEAFF | TGTGCCAGCAGCGATATCCTCCGGGGGGGCCGATACACTGAAGCTTTCTTT
TRBD2 | TRBJ2-1 | . | TRBV19 | CASSMRTSGKNNEQFF | TGTGCCAGTAGTATGCGGACTAGCGGGAAGAATAATGAGCAGTTCTTC
. | TRBJ1-5 | . | TRBV4-3 | CASSQEPGGVPQHF | TGCGCCAGCAGCCAAGAACCCGGGGGGGTACCCCAGCATTTT
. | TRBJ1-1 | few | TRBV6-1 | CASKGDGPEAFF | TGTGCCAGTAAAGGGGATGGCCCTGAAGCTTTCTTT
TRBD1 | TRBJ2-1 | . | TRBV7-2 | CASSLASGTGTSLPRFF | TGTGCCAGCAGCCTCGCCTCGGGGACAGGGACCTCCTTGCCCCGATTCTTC
. | TRBJ1-2 | . | TRBV2 | CASKSGGDYGYTF | TGTGCCAGCAAGAGCGGGGGCGACTATGGCTACACCTTC
. | TRBJ2-7 | few | TRBV7-9 | CASSLSAPPYEQYF | TGTGCCAGCAGCTTGAGTGCACCTCCCTACGAGCAGTACTTC
. | TRBJ1-2 | few | TRBV4-2 | CASSFLQGVSPQGGYTF | TGTGCCAGCAGCTTCCTACAAGGCGTCAGTCCGCAGGGTGGCTACACCTTC
. | TRBJ1-5 | . | TRBV7-2 | CASSLGTLGNQPQHF | TGTGCCAGCAGCTTAGGGACACTTGGCAATCAGCCCCAGCATTTT
. | TRBJ1-5 | . | TRBV28 | CASSLQVQPQHF | TGTGCCAGCAGTTTACAGGTCCAGCCCCAGCATTTT
TRBD1 | TRBJ2-7 | . | TRBV28 | CASSLGTESFYEQYF | TGTGCCAGCAGCCTAGGGACAGAAAGCTTCTACGAGCAGTACTTC
. | TRBJ1-2 | few | TRBV5-1 | CASRSGLRDGYTF | TGCGCCAGCAGATCGGGACTGCGGGATGGCTACACCTTC
TRBD1 | TRBJ1-6 | . | TRBV7-9 | CGGTGAENSPLHF | TGCGGGGGGACAGGGGCTGAGAATTCACCCCTCCACTTT
. | TRBJ1-2 | . | TRBV9 | CASSVQSGKGYTF | TGTGCCAGCAGCGTTCAATCAGGGAAAGGCTACACCTTC
TRBD1 | TRBJ2-5 | . | TRBV7-9 | CASSLVTGRGETQYF | TGTGCCAGCAGCTTGGTTACGGGCAGGGGGGAGACCCAGTACTTC
TRBD1 | TRBJ2-5 | . | TRBV7-9 | CASSRGTRDSGRETQYF | TGTGCCAGCAGCAGAGGGACCCGGGACAGTGGAAGAGAGACCCAGTACTTC
TRBD2 | TRBJ2-6 | . | TRBV9 | CASSVALAGAGGANVLTF | TGTGCCAGCAGCGTCGCGTTAGCGGGAGCTGGGGGGGCCAACGTCCTGACTTTC
. | TRBJ1-1 | few | TRBV7-6 | CASSPIGGAEATEAFF | TGTGCCAGCAGCCCTATAGGGGGGGCTGAGGCCACTGAAGCTTTCTTT
TRBD1 | TRBJ1-2 | . | TRBV7-2 | CASRTPWTGEIYGYTF | TGTGCCAGCAGAACGCCCTGGACAGGAGAGATCTATGGCTACACCTTC
TRBD2 | TRBJ2-1 | many | TRBV28 | CASSSGTSGSGNEQFF | TGTGCCAGCAGTTCCGGGACTAGCGGGAGCGGGAATGAGCAGTTCTTC
TRBD2 | TRBJ2-7 | . | TRBV4-2 | CASSQEFLAGGYEQYF | TGTGCCAGCAGCCAAGAATTCCTAGCGGGAGGGTACGAGCAGTACTTC
TRBD1 | TRBJ2-5 | . | TRBV27 | CASSLGQGFETQYF | TGTGCCAGCAGTCTAGGACAGGGCTTCGAGACCCAGTACTTC
TRBD1 | TRBJ1-1 | . | TRBV7-2 | CASSSQGATEAFF | TGTGCCAGCAGCTCACAGGGGGCCACTGAAGCTTTCTTT
TRBD1 | TRBJ2-1 | . | TRBV29-1 | CSVASTGVAYNEQFF | TGCAGCGTCGCCTCGACAGGGGTAGCCTACAATGAGCAGTTCTTC
. | TRBJ2-5 | few | TRBV28 | CASSLLYGGEETQYF | TGTGCCAGCAGTCTTTTGTATGGAGGGGAAGAGACCCAGTACTTC
TRBD2 | TRBJ2-5 | . | TRBV9 | CASSGSGFQETQYF | TGTGCCAGCAGTGGTAGCGGGTTCCAAGAGACCCAGTACTTC
TRBD1 | TRBJ1-5 | . | TRBV10-3 | CAISEGQGREPQHF | TGTGCCATCAGTGAGGGACAGGGGAGGGAGCCCCAGCATTTT
. | TRBJ1-5 | few | TRBV6-6 | CASSFDRGNQPQHF | TGTGCCAGCAGTTTCGACAGAGGCAATCAGCCCCAGCATTTT
. | TRBJ2-7 | many | TRBV4-3 | CASSQDRSSYEQYF | TGCGCCAGCAGCCAAGACAGGTCCTCCTACGAGCAGTACTTC
. | TRBJ1-1 | few | TRBV9 | CASSPGWATEAFF | TGTGCCAGCAGCCCCGGATGGGCCACTGAAGCTTTCTTT
. | TRBJ2-2 | . | TRBV7-9 | CASSLTRGQRNTGELFF | TGTGCCAGCAGCTTAACCAGAGGACAGAGGAACACCGGGGAGCTGTTTTTT
. | TRBJ1-4 | . | TRBV9 | CASSGGTTNEKLFF | TGTGCCAGCAGCGGCGGCACAACTAATGAAAAACTGTTTTTT
TRBD1 | TRBJ2-7 | . | TRBV5-1 | CASSRDSLFYEQYF | TGCGCCAGCAGTCGGGACAGCCTATTCTACGAGCAGTACTTC
. | TRBJ2-2 | few | TRBV7-2 | CASRAGSWDTGELFF | TGTGCCAGCAGGGCCGGGAGCTGGGACACCGGGGAGCTGTTTTTT
. | TRBJ2-4 | few | TRBV7-8 | CASSLATGRGNIQYF | TGTGCCAGCAGCTTAGCTACAGGTCGAGGAAACATTCAGTACTTC
. | TRBJ2-3 | few | TRBV5-6 | CASSLGQDTDTQYF | TGTGCCAGCAGCTTGGGGCAAGACACAGATACGCAGTATTTT
TRBD1 | TRBJ1-2 | few | TRBV29-1 | CSARTGGDYGYTF | TGCAGCGCCCGGACAGGGGGCGACTATGGCTACACCTTC
. | TRBJ1-2 | few | TRBV4-2 | CASSQTDSGAGYTF | TGTGCCAGCAGCCAAACTGACAGTGGAGCTGGCTACACCTTC
. | TRBJ2-4 | few | TRBV5-4 | CASSLRGSKNIQYF | TGTGCCAGCAGCTTGAGAGGGTCCAAAAACATTCAGTACTTC
TRBD2 | TRBJ2-3 | few | TRBV11-2 | CASSPPLRGGTDTQYF | TGTGCCAGCAGCCCCCCTTTGCGGGGGGGCACAGATACGCAGTATTTT
. | TRBJ2-7 | few | TRBV5-4 | CASSPPGQRLVEQYF | TGTGCCAGCAGCCCCCCGGGACAACGCCTAGTCGAGCAGTACTTC
. | TRBJ2-5 | . | TRBV11-2 | CASSLARVGETQYF | TGTGCCAGCAGCTTAGCCAGGGTAGGGGAGACCCAGTACTTC
. | TRBJ1-1 | few | TRBV6-5 | CASSPGTEAFF | TGTGCCAGCAGTCCGGGAACTGAAGCTTTCTTT
. | TRBJ2-1 | few | TRBV9 | CASSVDRRVPEQFF | TGTGCCAGCAGCGTAGATCGGAGAGTCCCTGAGCAGTTCTTC
. | TRBJ1-1 | . | TRBV18 | CASSALRDNSEAFF | TGTGCCAGCTCAGCACTCCGGGACAACAGTGAAGCTTTCTTT
. | TRBJ1-5 | many | TRBV11-2 | CASSPTVNQPQHF | TGTGCCAGCAGTCCGACAGTCAATCAGCCCCAGCATTTT
. | TRBJ1-2 | few | TRBV5-1 | CASSTDFNYGYTF | TGCGCCAGCAGCACGGACTTTAACTATGGCTACACCTTC
. | TRBJ2-3 | few | TRBV14 | CASSQDPTSQDTQYF | TGTGCCAGCAGCCAAGACCCCACCAGTCAAGATACGCAGTATTTT
. | TRBJ2-3 | . | TRBV6-5 | CASTPDSSKDTQYF | TGTGCCAGCACCCCGGACAGTTCTAAAGATACGCAGTATTTT
TRBD1 | TRBJ1-5 | many | TRBV6-6 | CASTPTGGAGNQPQHF | TGTGCCAGCACCCCGACAGGGGGCGCGGGCAATCAGCCCCAGCATTTT
TRBD1 | TRBJ2-4 | few | TRBV5-1 | CASSLGDRVNIQYF | TGCGCCAGCAGCTTGGGCGACAGGGTGAACATTCAGTACTTC
TRBD1 | TRBJ1-2 | . | TRBV28 | CASNRQGGYTF | TGTGCCAGCAATCGACAGGGAGGCTACACCTTC
. | TRBJ2-1 | . | TRBV9 | CASSRIDRNNEQFF | TGTGCCAGCAGCCGTATAGACAGGAACAATGAGCAGTTCTTC
. | TRBJ2-1 | . | TRBV29-1 | CSVDRGHYNEQFF | TGCAGCGTTGACAGGGGTCACTACAATGAGCAGTTCTTC
TRBD1 | TRBJ1-1 | few | TRBV7-2 | CASRTTGGRNTEAFF | TGTGCCAGCAGGACAACAGGGGGCAGGAACACTGAAGCTTTCTTT
TRBD1 | TRBJ1-5 | . | TRBV30 | CAWSTTTGGQPQHF | TGTGCCTGGAGTACCACCACAGGGGGTCAGCCCCAGCATTTT
. | TRBJ1-5 | few | TRBV28 | CASDPSGPNQPQHF | TGTGCCAGCGACCCTTCAGGGCCCAATCAGCCCCAGCATTTT